This TCR beta chain was found in a study of CD8 T cells in Susac syndrome. Study results and caveats: Across the total CD8+ repertoires, more than 15 Susac-specific public clones were found. The CD8+ TEMRA repertoires yielded a few such clones.

An input of about 0.5 to 1 ug of RNA was subjected to reverse transcription using random hexamers. It was immunoSEQ multiplex PCR that amplified TCR beta CDR3 across 54 Vbeta and 13 Jbeta. TCRdb ran MiXCR on the immunoSEQ multiplex PCR reads and lists one entry per CDR3 protein. The data show more than 80,000 distinct CDR3 sequences, approximately 94% seen once. Recently defined diagnostic criteria classed the Susac syndrome patients as definite or probable. This clonotype was seen only once. The antigen remains unidentified. V was pared by 6 bases and J by 2 bases, with 8 bases between. Germline V gives CDR1 SQVTM, CDR2 ANQGSEA. CDR3 length: 12 residues.

Material for sequencing was CD8+ T cells from PBMCs. The genes are TRBV29-1 and TRBJ1-3; a weak D match, TRBD1 (6 bases). The receptor was isolated from a human donor with Susac syndrome. The CDR3 sequence: CSVGAAGNTIYF. The CDR3 DNA reads TGCAGCGTGGGGGCGGCTGGAAACACCATATATTTT. Complete variable domain (other parts from reference TRBV29-1 and TRBJ1-3): SAVISQKPSRDICQRGTSLTIQCQVDSQVTMMFWYRQQPGQSLTLIATANQGSEATYESGFVIDKFPISRPNLTFSTLTVSNMSPEDSSIYLCSVGAAGNTIYFGEGSWLTVV.